Sequencing of this TCR beta chain was carried out in a study of cytomegalovirus exposure and HLA in healthy donors (dated by TCRdb to about 2017). Notes on the research overall: An earlier analysis of some 600 of the donors reported approximately 260 Gb of sequence data and 117 million unique TCR beta sequences obtained from some 200 million T cells. The number of typed donors differed by locus: about 620-640 for A, B, C, DRB1 and DQB1; approximately 530 for DQA1; 606 for DPA1; and about 470 for DPB1. All discovery cohort repertoires had been generated on a single sequencing platform. Across 300 to 400 genotyped donors of the cohort, an average of approximately 240,000 unique TCR beta nucleotide sequences per donor were sequenced, and roughly a sixth of those sequences were non-productive. Using immunosequencing, the study profiled T cell repertoires from fewer than 700 subjects and related those repertoires to cytomegalovirus serostatus. To decide whether each TCR beta V gene segment behaved as functional or pseudogenic, an earlier analysis of 587 of the donors relied on high-throughput TCR beta sequencing. In addition to the first cohort of 666 subjects, a separate validation cohort of 100 to 150 different subjects was used. Of the approximately 400 genotyped donors, approximately 80% fell in the genetic ancestry cluster associated with self-reported Caucasian donors. A later genetic analysis took genome-wide SNP genotypes for about 65% of the 666 donors and used that subset as a discovery cohort. A later analysis re-analyzed previously published TCR beta repertoires from 550 to 700 donors and added high-resolution HLA genotyping to study TCR occurrence patterns. Around 320 gigabases of sequencing data and approximately 85 million unique TCR sequences were included in an early release covering around 650 HLA-typed donors. The aim of the study was to test whether cataloging public T cell receptors could identify signatures of past pathogen exposure. To predict cytomegalovirus infection status, the study brought together high-throughput TCR immunosequencing, statistical association of individual TCRs with disease status, and machine learning. Five DR-DQ haplotypes were treated as single units for association and clustering because of strong linkage in the cohort. Donor age, sex, ethnicity and CMV serostatus were collected together with the repertoire data. In the later analysis, no new phenotypic data were used to find candidate immune exposures; instead, reliance was placed on TCR beta sequences and their occurrence across donors. HLA typing covered class I and class II loci at four-digit resolution.

On this clone: The clone's antigen remains unknown. No much larger clonotype is one base removed from it; base qualities were not supplied.

The method was the immunoSEQ multiplex PCR assay. For the multiplex PCR, a mixture combining 60 forward primers for TCR Vbeta segments and 13 reverse primers for TCR Jbeta segments was used. A multiplex PCR assay on genomic DNA amplified the CDR3 region of rearranged TCR beta genes. The Illumina HiSeq System was used to sequence the amplified TCR beta libraries as 87-base-pair reads. The paper's processing steps were these. Across the 500 to 750 repertoires, a later analysis counted tens of millions of unique TCR beta chains, roughly 11 million of which were shared by at least two donors. Raw reads were error-corrected and collapsed into unique sequences with a nearest-neighbor algorithm that merged closely related sequences to remove PCR and sequencing errors. CDR3 sequences were aligned to IMGT reference sequences to assign V, D and J gene segments. For a sequence to be retained, at least a six-nucleotide match to both a V gene segment and a J gene segment was required. Rearrangements were classified as productive when the CDR3 lacked stop codons and remained in frame with V and J, and all other rearrangements were classified as non-productive. Following IMGT convention, CDR3 was defined as the stretch from the second conserved V-encoded cysteine up to the conserved J-encoded phenylalanine. The earlier analysis of some 550 of the donors excluded any sequence lacking an unambiguous match to a single V gene segment. In an earlier analysis of approximately 500 of the donors, a V segment was called functional when productive rearrangements were above 56.7%, and segregating when the standard deviation between donors exceeded 5%. To diagnose cytomegalovirus status from the catalog of TCR beta chain sequences, a statistical classification framework was built. V and J gene assignment, in a later analysis, came from comparing TCR nucleotide sequences with IMGT/GENE-DB human TR gene sequences. A later analysis assigned CDR3 sequences and most-parsimonious VDJ recombination scenarios with the TCRdist pipeline. A later analysis defined each TCR beta chain by its CDR3 amino acid sequence plus V-gene family, and excluded reads lacking a unique V-gene family. As a way to deal with suspected cross-contamination and a sequencing artifact, a later analysis dropped roughly 620 nucleotide sequences that were highly shared and had low generation probability. For each public chain, a later analysis derived a clonal expansion index from normalized ranks of inferred template counts within each repertoire. In a later analysis, generation probabilities were computed using a VDJ recombination model fitted to out-of-frame rearrangements, and the results were checked against IGoR. In a later analysis, hypergeometric tests were used to score TCR-TCR, TCR-HLA and TCR-CMV co-occurrence, with a repertoire-size bias correction applied to TCR pairs. A later analysis estimated false discovery rates by permuting HLA or CMV assignments 20 times. In a later analysis, co-occurring TCRs were grouped using DBSCAN, with TCRdist sequence similarity added in when clustering inside HLA-allele-positive subsets. Repertoires with fewer than 30,000 or more than 120,000 public chains were left out of co-occurrence clustering, as were about 5 repertoires with anomalous nucleotide sharing. TCRdb re-hosts the immuneACCESS table, in-frame sequences only. Its copies lack some clones; in the studies checked, an unresolved V gene accounts for under half of them, and the cause for the rest is not known. Clonal size and the V and J genes are those of that table, whereas D and trimming came from the DNA. The sample has more than 85,000 clones on record, 65% to 80% of them singletons. In total, the top ten clones hold roughly 6% of the sample.

The cohort was made up of under 800 healthy bone marrow donors. Cohort members were all nominally healthy when sampled, although unrecorded immune exposures were likely present. The donor tested CMV seropositive and was one of the 289 seropositive cohort members. A peripheral blood sample was collected from each donor, and TCR beta sequencing was performed on peripheral blood mononuclear cells. Genomic DNA extraction from the blood cell samples was performed with the Qiagen DNeasy Blood Extraction Kit. The full study reports these points: The classifier was reported to diagnose cytomegalovirus status with high specificity and sensitivity in both the original and validation cohorts. Because HLA typing was missing for some donors at each locus, association tests included only the typed subset. A further reported finding was that TCR beta sequences accurately predicted the HLA-A and HLA-B alleles for most subjects in the first cohort. An association between a missense DCLRE1C variant and V-gene and J-gene trimming of TCR beta chains was found in a later genetic analysis and replicated in an independent cohort. A later genetic analysis reported fewer N-insertions in productive TCRs among donors in an Asian-associated ancestry cluster than the roughly 700-donor mean. Several of the top co-occurrence clusters appeared to be linked to parvovirus B19, influenza, CMV and Epstein-Barr virus, according to a later analysis. Because counts were too low, about 18 rarely observed V segments, including chromosome 9 orphons, were excluded from the earlier analysis of around 590 of the donors. Linkage disequilibrium might explain the correlated functional status among segregating V segments, but an unknown experimental factor could not be ruled out. A later analysis found that HLA-associated TCR beta chains were more clonally expanded and had lower generation probabilities than equally common non-associated chains. While some public TCRs were present in many individuals, most TCR sequences turned up only very rarely across donors. In an earlier analysis of some 640 of the donors, most TCR beta V segments were observed in productive rearrangements about 90% or about 30% of the time, broadly matching IMGT annotations. Presence/absence analyses assumed roughly uniform sequencing depth across donors, an assumption that may not hold. This cohort had only TCR beta chains sequenced, and the lack of alpha or paired-chain data limited which features could be detected. Immune exposure information for the cohort was limited to CMV serostatus. In a later analysis, most CMV-associated TCR beta chains were found to appear HLA-restricted, with HLA associations seemingly driven largely by CMV exposure. It was suggested by the authors that the approach could potentially be generalized to other disease states and immunological phenotypes. According to a later analysis, TCR association rates differed among HLA loci, with DRB1 alleles showing the most associated TCRs and HLA-C alleles showing the fewest. The study listed 164 TCR beta chains as associated with cytomegalovirus. A later analysis associated roughly 17,000 TCR beta sequences with specific HLA alleles at a false discovery rate of 0.05. The sequencing pipeline was judged likely to have produced a cluster of highly shared sequence variants as a technical artifact. Strong co-occurrence of HLA alleles, especially DR and DQ, made assigning TCR associations to individual alleles difficult. Three of the identified cytomegalovirus-associated TCR beta chains were confirmed in vitro to be specific for cytomegalovirus antigens.

Sequencing was done on a sample of PBMCs. The clonotype comes from a man aged 30 to 39 in good health and CMV-seropositive.

The CDR3 reads as follows: CASSWGRDRDEKLFF. The DNA is as follows: TGTGCCAGCAGTTGGGGACGGGACAGGGACGAAAAACTGTTTTTT. This receptor chain uses TRBV27 and TRBJ1-4; 9 middle bases align to TRBD1. In the germline V gene (reference sequence), CDR1 corresponds to MNHEY and CDR2 to SMNVEV. Inclusive of the bounding cysteine and phenylalanine, the CDR3 is 15 residues long. Of the read, only the CDR3 DNA is kept; its 45 bases are in frame from base 1. V lost 4 bases and J lost 8 bases, and the count of bases not matched to a germline gene is 8.